This TCR beta chain was observed in a study of vaccination and CD4 T cells after COVID-19. Whole-study context: Median time from COVID diagnosis to post-COVID sampling was over 95 days (35 to 161). Taking of post-vaccine samples occurred a median about 70 days after dose two (range 14 to 241). Study observations and caveats: Convalescent patients studied were relatively few, and early post-infection timepoints were absent.

On this clonotype: Its antigen is currently unknown.

The treatment denotes: roughly 11-day PBMC culture with coronavirus spike peptide pools or control peptides (ViraFEST assay). Germline CDR1 SGHTA, CDR2 FQGNSA. This CDR3 is 12 amino acids long. The V end was cut by 5 bases, the J end by 7 bases, with 9 bases between. The Oncomine TCR Beta short-read assay was applied to DNA of cultured CD4+ T cells. The genomic DNA was obtained from cultured CD4+ T cells by extraction with the QIAamp micro DNA kit. TCRdb independently ran MiXCR on the PCR reads; one entry per CDR3 protein. In the table there are over 20,000 distinct CDR3 sequences, less than 50% of which are singletons.

This clonotype originated in a human donor who had recovered from COVID-19. The sample was CD4+ T cells from blood, cultured in vitro. The chain couples TRBV7-2 to TRBJ1-5; D unresolved. CDR3 sequence: CASSGPSQPQHF. CDR3 nucleotides: TGTGCCAGCAGCGGGCCGAGCCAGCCCCAGCATTTT.